This TCR beta chain came from a study of T cell repertoires in ileal Crohn's disease. Time point defined: inflamed ileum from the surgical specimen. Between the trimmed V and J ends, which lost 10 bases and 3 bases, there was a span of 15 bases. The CDR3 totals 14 residues. Germline CDR1 SEHNR, CDR2 FQNEAQ (reference sequence). Sequencing was performed with immunoSEQ multiplex PCR; in TCRdb, only in-frame clones are kept and a portion is missing. The data contain about 17,000 clones, more than 75% of them singletons. The receptor comes from an adult with Crohn's disease. This sequence joins TRBV7-9 and TRBJ2-2, with D possibly TRBD2 on 6 matching bases. Sequences were obtained from ileal tissue. CDR3 protein: CATGRKRDTGELFF. The CDR3 coding sequence is TGTGCCACCGGACGGAAGCGGGACACCGGGGAGCTGTTTTTT. The full variable domain, rest sourced from reference TRBV7-9 and TRBJ2-2, is DTGVSQNPRHKITKRGQNVTFRCDPISEHNRLYWYRQTLGQGPEFLTYFQNEAQLEKSRLLSDRFSAERPKGSFSTLEIQRTEQGDSAMYLCATGRKRDTGELFFGEGSRLTVL.